Listed here are 4 T cell receptor beta chains from one sample, sequenced in a study of T-cell reconstitution after alpha-beta-depleted transplantation in children. Construction of the TCRbeta library involved unique molecular identifiers. Each CDR3 protein gets one entry after TCRdb re-called the PCR reads with MiXCR. In the table there are roughly 180,000 distinct CDR3 sequences, over 8.5% of which are singletons. Sequences were derived from PBMCs, sampled before TCRalphabeta/CD19-depleted stem cell transplant. The origin of the receptors is a boy aged 2 to 10 with acute myeloid leukemia, due to receive a stem cell transplant.

There are many counts of this clonotype. V gene TRBV28 combines with J gene TRBJ1-2, with a tentative D call TRBD1 (5 bases). V was shortened by 4 bases and J by 1 base, with 22 bases between the two germline ends. From germline, CDR1 is MDHEN and CDR2 SYDVKM. The CDR3 extends over 18 amino acids. The CDR3 DNA follows: TGTGCCAGCAGTTCCCCGGACCGAGTGGGGCAGGGTAACTATGGCTACACCTTC. Translated, it gives CASSSPDRVGQGNYGYTF.

This clonotype was picked up many times. The chain joins TRBV28 to TRBJ2-5; D unresolved. Between the trimmed V and J ends, which lost 4 bases and 5 bases, there was a span of 8 bases. Germline V gene sequence: CDR1 MDHEN, CDR2 SYDVKM. CDR3 length: 12 amino acids. The CDR3 DNA is TGTGCCAGCAGTTACACACTGGAGACCCAGTACTTC. Translating gives CASSYTLETQYF.

To note about this clonotype: A much more abundant neighbour one base away suggests this may be a read error. The rearrangement joins TRBV5-1 to TRBJ2-1, with D tentatively TRBD1 or TRBD2 (6 bases each). Per the germline V gene, CDR1 is SGHRS and CDR2 is YFSETQ. CDR3 length: 16 amino acids. The CDR3 sequence is CANSPRIGGPVGEQFF. The CDR3 DNA reads TGCGCCAACAGCCCCCGAATCGGGGGCCCGGTGGGGGAGCAGTTCTTC.

This clonotype has a count of ten or more. The CDR3 bases are TGCGCCAGCAGATCTTGGGACAGTGCTAACTATGGCTACACCTTC. It is translated as CASRSWDSANYGYTF. This chain joins TRBV4-1 and TRBJ1-2, with 7 bases fitting TRBD1. Germline CDR1 is MGHRA and CDR2 is YSYEKL. J lost 0 bases, V lost 6 bases, and 7 bases had no gene match. The CDR3 is 15 amino acids.